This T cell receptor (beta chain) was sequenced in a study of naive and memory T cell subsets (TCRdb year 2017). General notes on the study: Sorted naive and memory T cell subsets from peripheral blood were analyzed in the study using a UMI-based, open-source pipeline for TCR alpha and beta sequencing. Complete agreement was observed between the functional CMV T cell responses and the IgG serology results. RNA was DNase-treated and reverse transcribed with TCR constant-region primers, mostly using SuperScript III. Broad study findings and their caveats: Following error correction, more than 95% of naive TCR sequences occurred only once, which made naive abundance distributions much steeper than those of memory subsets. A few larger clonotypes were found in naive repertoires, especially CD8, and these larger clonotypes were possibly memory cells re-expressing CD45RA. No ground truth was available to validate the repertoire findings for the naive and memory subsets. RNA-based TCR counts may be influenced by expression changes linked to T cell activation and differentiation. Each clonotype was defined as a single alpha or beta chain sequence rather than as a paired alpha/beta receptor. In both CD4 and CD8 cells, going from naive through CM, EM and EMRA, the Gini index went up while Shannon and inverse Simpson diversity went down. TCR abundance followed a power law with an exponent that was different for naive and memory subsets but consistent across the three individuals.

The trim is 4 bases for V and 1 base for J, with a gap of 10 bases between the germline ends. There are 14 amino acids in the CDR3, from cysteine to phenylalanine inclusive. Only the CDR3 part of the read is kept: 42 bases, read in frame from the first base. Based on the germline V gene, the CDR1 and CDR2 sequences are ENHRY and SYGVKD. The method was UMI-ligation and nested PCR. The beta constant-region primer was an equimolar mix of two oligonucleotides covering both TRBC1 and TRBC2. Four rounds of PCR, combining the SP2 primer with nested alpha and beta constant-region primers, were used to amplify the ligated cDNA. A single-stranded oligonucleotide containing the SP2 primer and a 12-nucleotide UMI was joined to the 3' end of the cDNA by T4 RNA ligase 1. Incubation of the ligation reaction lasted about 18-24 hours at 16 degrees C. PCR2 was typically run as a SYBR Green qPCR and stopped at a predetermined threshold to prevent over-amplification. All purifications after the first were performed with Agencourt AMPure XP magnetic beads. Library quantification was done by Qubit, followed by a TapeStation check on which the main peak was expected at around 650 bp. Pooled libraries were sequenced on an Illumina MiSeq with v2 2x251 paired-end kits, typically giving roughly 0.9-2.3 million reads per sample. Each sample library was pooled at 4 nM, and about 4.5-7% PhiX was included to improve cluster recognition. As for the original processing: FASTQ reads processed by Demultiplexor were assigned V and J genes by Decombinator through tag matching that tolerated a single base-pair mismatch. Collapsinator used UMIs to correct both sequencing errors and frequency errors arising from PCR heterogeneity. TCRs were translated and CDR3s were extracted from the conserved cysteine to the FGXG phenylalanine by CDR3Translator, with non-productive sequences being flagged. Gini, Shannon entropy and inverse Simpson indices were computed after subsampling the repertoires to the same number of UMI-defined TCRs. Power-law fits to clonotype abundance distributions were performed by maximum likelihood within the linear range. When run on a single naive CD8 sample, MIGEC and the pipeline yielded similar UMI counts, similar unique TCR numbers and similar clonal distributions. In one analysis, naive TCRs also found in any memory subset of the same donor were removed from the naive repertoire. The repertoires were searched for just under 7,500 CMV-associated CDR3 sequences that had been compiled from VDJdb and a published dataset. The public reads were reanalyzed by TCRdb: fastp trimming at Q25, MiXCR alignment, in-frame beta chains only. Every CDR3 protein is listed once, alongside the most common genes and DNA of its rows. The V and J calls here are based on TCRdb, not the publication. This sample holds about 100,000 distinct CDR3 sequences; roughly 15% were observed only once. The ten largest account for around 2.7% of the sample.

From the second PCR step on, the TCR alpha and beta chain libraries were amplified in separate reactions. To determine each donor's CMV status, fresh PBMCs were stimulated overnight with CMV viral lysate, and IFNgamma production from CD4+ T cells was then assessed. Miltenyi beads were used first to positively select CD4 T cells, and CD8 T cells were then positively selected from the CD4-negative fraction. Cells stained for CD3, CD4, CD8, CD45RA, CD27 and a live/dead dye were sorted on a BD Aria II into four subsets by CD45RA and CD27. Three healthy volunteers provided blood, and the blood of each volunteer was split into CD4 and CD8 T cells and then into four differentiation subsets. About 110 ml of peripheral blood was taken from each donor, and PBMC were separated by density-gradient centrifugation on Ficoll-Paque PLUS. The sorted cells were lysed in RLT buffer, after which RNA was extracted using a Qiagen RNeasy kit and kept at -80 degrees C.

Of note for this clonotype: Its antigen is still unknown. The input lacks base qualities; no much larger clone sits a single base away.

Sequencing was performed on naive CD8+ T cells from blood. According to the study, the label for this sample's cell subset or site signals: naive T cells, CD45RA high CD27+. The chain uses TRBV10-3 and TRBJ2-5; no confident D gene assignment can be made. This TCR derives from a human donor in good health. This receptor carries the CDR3 CAISAGVSQETQYF. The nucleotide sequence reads TGTGCCATCAGTGCGGGCGTGAGCCAAGAGACCCAGTACTTC.